The sequence of this TCR beta chain was determined in a study of neurological immune-mediated disorders. Study-level points and caveats: Multiple sclerosis was found to have the least TCR clonal expansion, below healthy controls, and HTLV-1-associated myelopathy the most.

This CDR3 is built from 14 residues. Trimming removed 4 bases from V and 2 bases from J, with 13 bases in between. Per the germline V gene, CDR1 is SQVTM and CDR2 is ANQGSEA. By its share, this clonotype is medium-sized. Antigen unknown. Volunteers attending a blood bank in Maryland, USA, served as healthy controls. Each TCR transcript was tagged with a 10-nucleotide random UMI during 5'RACE. Whenever a sequencing run was performed, it yielded over 180 million TCR-beta sequences from 15-18 subjects. TCRdb re-called the 5' RACE reads with MiXCR, one entry per CDR3 protein. The sample records around 18,000 distinct CDR3 sequences, roughly 20% being singletons.

The origin of this receptor is a man over 45 in good health. Sequenced: PBMCs. This rearrangement joins TRBV29-1 to TRBJ2-3; tentatively, D is TRBD1 (6 bases). This CDR3 is CSVGTVGNTDTQYF. The CDR3 DNA is TGCAGCGTTGGGACAGTTGGAAACACAGATACGCAGTATTTT.